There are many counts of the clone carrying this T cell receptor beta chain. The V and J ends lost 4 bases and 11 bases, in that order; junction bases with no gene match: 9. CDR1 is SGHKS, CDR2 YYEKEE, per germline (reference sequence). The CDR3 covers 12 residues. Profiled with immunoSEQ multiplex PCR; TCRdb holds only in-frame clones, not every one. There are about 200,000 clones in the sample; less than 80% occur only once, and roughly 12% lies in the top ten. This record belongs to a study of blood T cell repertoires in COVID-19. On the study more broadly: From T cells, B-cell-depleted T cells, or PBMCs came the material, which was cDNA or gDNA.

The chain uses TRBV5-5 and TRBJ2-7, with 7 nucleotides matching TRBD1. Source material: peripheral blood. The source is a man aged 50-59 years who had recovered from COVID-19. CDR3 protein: CASSPGDRDEYF. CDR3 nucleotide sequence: TGTGCCAGCAGCCCAGGGGACAGAGATGAGTACTTC.